What follows are 11 T cell receptor beta chains derived from one specimen sequenced in a study of OX40 agonist ivuxolimab in advanced cancers. Profiled with immunoSEQ multiplex PCR; TCRdb holds only in-frame clones, not every one. The sample records roughly 65,000 clones, around 91% being singletons. The starting material was CD4+ or CD8+ T cells sorted from blood, obtained in a trial of the OX40 agonist ivuxolimab. Source of these receptors: an adult with an advanced solid tumor such as melanoma, head and neck, liver or kidney cancer.

The chain combines TRBV18 with TRBJ2-3; tentatively, D is TRBD2 (5 bases). The V and J ends lost 3 bases and 4 bases respectively, with 17 bases between them. The CDR3 extends over 16 amino acids. CDR1 and CDR2 from the germline V gene are KGHSH and LQKENI. CDR3 amino acids: CASSPVAGGLADTQYF. CDR3 DNA: TGTGCCAGCTCACCGGTGGCGGGCGGATTGGCAGATACGCAGTATTTT.

The J gene is TRBJ1-6, the V gene TRBV15; D gene uncertain. The V end was cut by 5 bases, the J end by 4 bases, with 6 bases between. This CDR3 region has 13 residues. The V gene's germline CDR1 is LNHNV and CDR2 YYDKDF (reference sequence). CDR3 in DNA: TGTGCCACCAGCGGACGATATAATTCACCCCTCCACTTT. Residues: CATSGRYNSPLHF.

This clone was observed once. The chain joins TRBV7-2 to TRBJ1-3; D is possibly TRBD1 (5 bases). This CDR3 has 15 amino acids. V lost 1 base, J lost 0 bases, and 7 bases lay in between. The germline V gene encodes CDR1 SGHTA and CDR2 FQGNSA. CDR3 amino acids: CASSLGTSSGNTIYF. The CDR3 region has the DNA TGTGCCAGCAGCTTAGGGACAAGCTCTGGAAACACCATATATTTT.

This chain connects TRBV11-3 to TRBJ2-1; D is possibly TRBD2 (5 bases). Trimming pared 5 bases from V and 7 bases from J, leaving 9 bases between. Per germline, CDR1 SGHNT and CDR2 YENEEA. This CDR3 spans 12 amino acids. CDR3 bases: TGTGCCAGCAGCCCCGGGGTGAATGAGCAGTTCTTC. It codes for CASSPGVNEQFF.

The chain recombines TRBV15 with TRBJ2-2; 7 nucleotides align to TRBD2. The CDR3 length is 17 residues. Germline V gives CDR1 LNHNV, CDR2 YYDKDF (reference sequence). With V trimmed by 1 base and J by 4 bases, 9 bases remained unmatched. CDR3 DNA sequence: TGTGCCACCAGCAGAGTATCGGGGGGATATAGCACCGGGGAGCTGTTTTTT. It codes for CATSRVSGGYSTGELFF.

A few counts support this clone. The rearrangement uses TRBV27 and TRBJ1-5; D is undetermined. Germline V gene data show CDR1 as MNHEY and CDR2 as SMNVEV (reference sequence). V shed 4 bases and J shed 3 bases, with 16 bases lying between them. The CDR3 is 16 amino acids. CDR3 loop: CASSSLPRRFNQPQHF. The CDR3 nucleotides read TGTGCCAGCAGTTCCCTTCCACGAAGGTTCAATCAGCCCCAGCATTTT.

The chain joins TRBV2 to TRBJ2-2, with 10 bases fitting TRBD1. V was pared by 8 bases and J by 4 bases, with 4 bases of the junction left unmatched. This CDR3 spans 14 amino acids. Germline loops: CDR1 SNHLY, CDR2 FYNNEI. CDR3 DNA sequence: TGTGCCAGCCGACAGGGGGCGGGCACCGGGGAGCTGTTTTTT. Protein product: CASRQGAGTGELFF.

V usage is TRBV9 and J usage is TRBJ2-5; 9 positions match TRBD2. In germline, CDR1 is SGDLS, CDR2 YYNGEE. The CDR3 extends over 16 amino acids. V was clipped by 0 bases and J by 5 bases; unmatched bases: 8. The CDR3 region has the DNA TGTGCCAGCAGCGTAGCCCGGTTTAGCGGGAGTGAGACCCAGTACTTC. It yields the protein CASSVARFSGSETQYF.

This chain uses TRBV6-1 with TRBJ2-2, with 12 bases that match TRBD2. J lost 6 bases, V lost 7 bases, and 6 bases had no gene match. The CDR3 sequence is 15 residues long. Germline V gives CDR1 MNHNS, CDR2 SASEGT. The CDR3 is CASTERLAGAGELFF. Written as DNA, the CDR3 is TGTGCCAGCACCGAGCGACTAGCGGGAGCCGGGGAGCTGTTTTTT.

This clone has just one count. The chain links TRBV6-1 to TRBJ2-1; D remains unclear. The CDR3 loop spans 14 amino acids. V was cut by 0 bases and J by 7 bases, with 10 bases left in between. Germline CDR1 and CDR2: MNHNS and SASEGT. CDR3 residues: CASSEAGLKNEQFF. The DNA for the CDR3 is TGTGCCAGCAGTGAAGCCGGGCTCAAGAATGAGCAGTTCTTC.

The rearrangement uses TRBV7-9 and TRBJ1-3; unclear D gene. V lost 1 base and J lost 5, with 3 bases in between. CDR3 length: 12 amino acids. Germline CDR1 SEHNR, CDR2 FQNEAQ (reference sequence). Here the CDR3 DNA reads TGTGCCAGCAGCTTAGGGCGAAACACCATATATTTT. Translation gives CASSLGRNTIYF.